This T cell receptor (beta chain) was found in a study of blood T cells in healthy people across ages. Points from the study as a whole: There was no known CMV status for donors, so expanded clonotype changes were possibly confounded. Relative to aged donors, long-lived donors carried more naive CD4+ cells and displayed higher diversity. No conclusive comparison of naive versus antigen-experienced cells was possible with unsorted PBMCs.

With a J-beta primer mix and a sample-barcoded 5' primer, a second PCR ran roughly 7 to 11 cycles. One entry per CDR3 protein results from TCRdb running MiXCR on the 5' RACE reads. This sample yields about 780,000 distinct CDR3 sequences, of which 35% to 50% are seen a single time; approximately 18% belongs to the top ten. The V gene's germline CDR1 is LGHDT and CDR2 YNNKEL (reference sequence). CDR3 length: 16 residues. Trimming left V 4 bases short and J 11 bases short, with 26 bases between. Every sample had a minimum of 6 million PBMCs isolated. This clonotype was picked up one time. Its antigen remains unknown.

The chain combines TRBV3-1 with TRBJ2-5, with D possibly TRBD1 on 5 matching bases. Material: blood. The TCR was taken from a man at least 80 years old in good health. The CDR3 DNA reads as TGTGCCAGCAGCCCTAAGGACACATTTTCCTACAATGAGCAGTACTTC. This sequence encodes CASSPKDTFSYNEQYF.